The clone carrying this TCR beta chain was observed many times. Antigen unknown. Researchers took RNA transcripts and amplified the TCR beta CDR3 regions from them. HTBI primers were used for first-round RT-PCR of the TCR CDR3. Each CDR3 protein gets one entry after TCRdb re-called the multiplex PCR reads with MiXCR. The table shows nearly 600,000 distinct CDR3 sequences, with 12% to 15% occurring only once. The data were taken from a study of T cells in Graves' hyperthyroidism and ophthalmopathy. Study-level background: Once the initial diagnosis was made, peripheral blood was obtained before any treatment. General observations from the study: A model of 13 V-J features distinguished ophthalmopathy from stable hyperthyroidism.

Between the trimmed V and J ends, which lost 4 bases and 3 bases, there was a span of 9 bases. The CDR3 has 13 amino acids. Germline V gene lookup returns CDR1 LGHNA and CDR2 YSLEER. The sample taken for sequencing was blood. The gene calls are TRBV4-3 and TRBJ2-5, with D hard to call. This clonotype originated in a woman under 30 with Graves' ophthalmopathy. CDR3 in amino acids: CASSLHNKETQYF. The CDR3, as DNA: TGCGCCAGCAGCCTGCACAACAAAGAGACCCAGTACTTC.